This T cell receptor beta chain was sequenced for a study of T cell repertoires in cytomegalovirus infection. TCRdb re-analysed the reads in MiXCR, keeping a single row per CDR3 protein. The sample has under 850,000 distinct CDR3 sequences; around 30% are singletons. Remarks on this clonotype: No antigen is known for it.

V was pared by 5 bases and J by 8 bases, with 15 bases between. Looked up from germline, CDR1 is SNHLY and CDR2 is FYNNEI. The CDR3 totals 13 residues. The chain recombines TRBV2 with TRBJ1-2, with no clear D. This TCR came from a human donor in good health (CMV status not recorded). Some clones in this sample may be carry-over from other donors' samples. Material: cultured PBMCs, obtained from culture after CMV antigen stimulation. CDR3 nucleotides: TGTGCCAGCAGTTTTGGGTGGGCGGACGGCTACACCTTC. It yields the protein CASSFGWADGYTF. The full variable domain, in which reference TRBV2 and TRBJ1-2 provide the parts outside the CDR3, is EPEVTQTPSHQVTQMGQEVILRCVPISNHLYFYWYRQILGQKVEFLVSFYNNEISEKSEIFDDQFSVERPDGSNFTLKIRSTKLEDSAMYFCASSFGWADGYTFGSGTRLTVV.